These 22 T cell receptor beta chains were sequenced from one sample in a study of cytomegalovirus exposure and HLA in healthy donors. The study ran its PCR with 60 Vbeta and 13 Jbeta primers. Clones were sequenced by immunoSEQ multiplex PCR, and TCRdb holds only the in-frame ones, with some missing. Among around 140,000 clones listed, 70% were seen once. Sequencing was carried out using PBMCs. The receptors shown here come from a woman aged 60-75 years in good health and CMV-seropositive.

This clone was seen just once. This chain uses TRBV28 with TRBJ2-1; 10 nucleotides line up with TRBD1. Trimming cost V 2 bases and J 14 bases; bases outside gene matches: 6. This CDR3 has 13 amino acids. Germline-derived CDR1 and CDR2 are MDHEN and SYDVKM. The CDR3 nucleotides read TGTGCCAGCAGTTTACCTCCGGGACAGGGGAAGTTCTTC. As protein: CASSLPPGQGKFF.

The chain uses TRBV29-1 and TRBJ2-1; 9 bases are a match to TRBD2. The CDR3 spans 14 residues. The germline CDR1 and CDR2 sequences are SQVTM and ANQGSEA. V was clipped by 1 base and J by 4 bases; unmatched bases: 2. The CDR3 DNA is TGCAGCGTTGAAGGGACTAGCGCATACAATGAGCAGTTCTTC. This codes for CSVEGTSAYNEQFF.

The chain recombines TRBV6-4 with TRBJ2-2; 8 nucleotides match TRBD2. The CDR3 loop spans 16 amino acids. The J segment lost 1 base and the V segment lost 5 bases, leaving 6 bases of the junction unmatched. CDR1 is MRHNA and CDR2 is SNTAGT in the germline V gene. As DNA, the CDR3 is TGTGCCAGCAGTAAATCCCTAGCGGGGAACACCGGGGAGCTGTTTTTT. This sequence encodes CASSKSLAGNTGELFF.

The chain is built from TRBV27 and TRBJ1-2, with D possibly TRBD1 on 6 matching bases. The V end lost 6 bases, the J end lost 4 bases, and 9 bases lay between the germline ends. This CDR3 is built from 12 residues. Germline assignment: CDR1 MNHEY and CDR2 SMNVEV (reference sequence). CDR3 residues: CASRQGSYGYTF. In nucleotides, the CDR3 is TGTGCCAGCAGGCAGGGGAGCTATGGCTACACCTTC.

The V gene is TRBV9, the J gene TRBJ2-7, with D hard to call. Germline V lookup: CDR1 SGDLS, CDR2 YYNGEE. The V gene lost 0 bases and the J gene lost 2 bases, with 9 bases spanning the gap. The CDR3 sequence is 14 residues long. The DNA for the CDR3 is TGTGCCAGCAGCGTAGGACATGACACCTACGAGCAGTACTTC. As protein: CASSVGHDTYEQYF.

The chain uses TRBV14 and TRBJ2-1, with 10 bases aligning to TRBD2. The trim removed 3 bases at V and 5 bases at J, leaving 4 bases unmatched. The germline gives CDR1 SGHDN, CDR2 FVKESK. CDR3 length: 15 residues. This chain's CDR3 is CASSQGLAYNNEQFF. The CDR3 region has the DNA TGTGCCAGCAGCCAGGGACTAGCGTATAACAATGAGCAGTTCTTC.

The V call is TRBV18, the J call TRBJ1-2; 7 bases line up with TRBD1. The junction had 3 bases not matched to a gene; V was cut back by 3 bases and J by 8 bases. This CDR3 has 12 amino acids. The V gene's germline CDR1 is KGHSH and CDR2 LQKENI. The CDR3 loop is CASSPQGEGYTF. The CDR3 DNA follows: TGTGCCAGCTCACCGCAGGGGGAAGGCTACACCTTC.

This clone was seen a handful of times. The chain uses TRBV5-5 and TRBJ1-5, with 8 bases lining up with TRBD1. V was clipped by 4 bases and J by 2 bases; unmatched bases: 11. Germline CDR1 and CDR2: SGHKS and YYEKEE (reference sequence). This CDR3 is 17 amino acids long. The CDR3 region has the DNA TGTGCCAGCAGCCCGGGACAGGCGGTTTTGGGCAATCAGCCCCAGCATTTT. This gives the protein CASSPGQAVLGNQPQHF.

V is TRBV10-3 and J is TRBJ2-1, with TRBD1 matching over 8 bases. Germline V gene lookup returns CDR1 ENHRY and CDR2 SYGVKD. The CDR3 has 16 residues. The trim removed 4 bases at V and 5 bases at J, leaving 10 bases unmatched. This CDR3 reads CAISANRQGPDNEQFF. The CDR3, as DNA: TGTGCCATCAGTGCCAATCGACAGGGGCCCGACAATGAGCAGTTCTTC.

The rearrangement joins TRBV4-1 to TRBJ2-7; 7 nucleotides line up with TRBD1. Germline CDR1 and CDR2: MGHRA and YSYEKL. The V and J ends lost 4 bases and 5 bases, in that order; junction bases with no gene match: 2. This CDR3 comprises 12 residues. The CDR3 region is CASSPQGDEQYF. CDR3 DNA: TGCGCCAGCAGCCCTCAGGGGGACGAGCAGTACTTC.

CDR3 region: CASSLGAGLNEKLFF. The CDR3 DNA follows: TGTGCCAGCAGCTTAGGGGCGGGGTTAAATGAAAAACTGTTTTTT. This rearrangement joins TRBV13 to TRBJ1-4; unclear D gene. Germline V CDR1 and CDR2: PRHDT, FYEKMQ (reference sequence). The CDR3 has 15 amino acids. V lost 0 bases to trimming and J lost 5 bases, with 10 bases between them.

This rearrangement joins TRBV5-1 to TRBJ1-1, with D perhaps TRBD1 (5 bases). V lost 4 bases and J lost 1, with 11 bases in between. This CDR3 contains 14 residues. Germline V gene sequence: CDR1 SGHRS, CDR2 YFSETQ. The CDR3 protein is CASSARQTNTEAFF. The CDR3 nucleotides are TGCGCCAGCAGCGCGAGACAGACGAACACTGAAGCTTTCTTT.

The rearrangement joins TRBV5-4 to TRBJ1-2; 10 nucleotides agree with TRBD1. The CDR3 sequence is 15 residues long. Trimming removed 3 bases from V and 6 bases from J; junction bases left unmatched: 8. The germline gives CDR1 SGHNT, CDR2 YYREEE (reference sequence). In DNA, the CDR3 is TGTGCCAGCAGCTCGGCCGGACAGGGGGTAAATGGCTACACCTTC. Protein product: CASSSAGQGVNGYTF.

The chain has TRBV28 and TRBJ2-5; 8 nucleotides align to TRBD2. Germline V gives CDR1 MDHEN, CDR2 SYDVKM. This CDR3 spans 15 amino acids. J lost 5 bases, V lost 3 bases, and 8 bases had no gene match. CDR3 coding DNA: TGTGCCAGCAGTTTTTTCCGGGAGGGCCGTGAGACCCAGTACTTC. Encoded protein: CASSFFREGRETQYF.

This sequence joins TRBV30 and TRBJ1-1, with D perhaps matching TRBD1 (5 bases). Trimming cost V 4 bases and J 3 bases, with 15 bases left between them. There are 14 residues in the CDR3. From germline, CDR1 is GTSNPN and CDR2 SVGIG (reference sequence). The CDR3 region is CAWNGRWGDTEAFF. CDR3 nucleotides: TGTGCCTGGAACGGAAGGTGGGGGGACACTGAAGCTTTCTTT.

V and J are TRBV28 and TRBJ1-2, with TRBD1 as a possible D gene (6 bases). Trimming removed 3 bases from V and 5 bases from J, with 13 bases in between. The germline CDR1 and CDR2 sequences are MDHEN and SYDVKM. This CDR3 comprises 14 residues. The CDR3 here is CASSFSGAFYGYTF. In DNA form, the CDR3 reads TGTGCCAGCAGTTTTTCAGGGGCCTTTTATGGCTACACCTTC.

The chain combines TRBV4-1 with TRBJ1-2; 9 nucleotides match TRBD1. This CDR3 has 15 amino acids. Unmatched junction bases numbered 7, after V lost 1 base and J lost 7 bases. The germline CDR1 and CDR2 sequences are MGHRA and YSYEKL. The CDR3 loop is CASSQVIQGAGGYTF. CDR3 bases: TGCGCCAGCAGCCAAGTGATACAGGGGGCGGGTGGCTACACCTTC.

The V and J genes are TRBV28 and TRBJ1-2; TRBD1 is a possible D gene (6 bases). Trimming shortened V by 2 bases and J by 8 bases, and 18 bases separated the two germline ends. The germline gives CDR1 MDHEN, CDR2 SYDVKM. This CDR3 has 15 residues. CDR3 protein: CASSLRPLGAEGYTF. DNA for the CDR3: TGTGCCAGCAGTTTACGCCCATTGGGGGCAGAGGGCTACACCTTC.

The V gene is TRBV25-1, the J gene TRBJ1-1, with TRBD1 as a possible D gene (6 bases). Germline V gene lookup returns CDR1 MGHDK and CDR2 SYGVNS. V was shortened by 6 bases and J by 1 base, with 12 bases between the two germline ends. The CDR3 totals 14 residues. The CDR3 nucleotides are TGTGCCAGCAGGGGGGACATCCCGAACACTGAAGCTTTCTTT. It codes for CASRGDIPNTEAFF. Full variable domain (rest looked up from reference TRBV25-1 and TRBJ1-1): EADIYQTPRYLVIGTGKKITLECSQTMGHDKMYWYQQDPGMELHLIHYSYGVNSTEKGDLSSESTVSRIRTEHFPLTLESARPSHTSQYLCASRGDIPNTEAFFGQGTRLTVV.

The rearrangement joins TRBV7-6 to TRBJ1-2, with D possibly TRBD1 on 5 matching bases. Trimming shortened V by 0 bases and J by 4 bases, and 15 bases separated the two germline ends. This CDR3 is 16 amino acids long. The germline V gene has CDR1 SGHVS and CDR2 FNYEAQ. CDR3 bases: TGTGCCAGCAGCTTAGCGTGGGGGGAGGTACGCTATGGCTACACCTTC. Protein product: CASSLAWGEVRYGYTF.

The gene calls are TRBV19 and TRBJ1-2; D may be TRBD1 (5 bases). This CDR3 is built from 13 residues. Germline CDR1 and CDR2: LNHDA and SQIVND (reference sequence). Trimming took off 6 bases at V and 9 bases at J, with 17 bases between the two ends. The DNA for the CDR3 is TGTGCCAGTAGCAGGGACCGCGGGGGGAGCTACACCTTC. Its translation: CASSRDRGGSYTF.

This clone came up a few times. The chain combines TRBV29-1 with TRBJ2-1; 11 nucleotides agree with TRBD2. The germline V gene has CDR1 SQVTM and CDR2 ANQGSEA. After removal of 0 bases from V and 6 bases from J, the junction contained 10 bases not matched to a gene. The CDR3 extends over 17 amino acids. The CDR3 bases are TGCAGCGTTGAAGATCGGGTGGGGACTAGCGGAGTCAATGAGCAGTTCTTC. Translated: CSVEDRVGTSGVNEQFF.